This T cell receptor beta chain was identified in a study of cytomegalovirus exposure and HLA in healthy donors. General study results and limits: That first-cohort TCR clusters tended to co-occur in the 90 to 150 validation repertoires was found in a later analysis.

As to this clone: Its antigen is unknown.

V was cut by 3 bases and J by 7 bases, with 16 bases left in between. There are 15 residues in the CDR3. CDR1 is LGHNA, CDR2 YSLEER, per germline. Separate from the roughly 670-subject first cohort, the approximately 120-subject validation cohort was the one that the donors belonged to. Using immunoSEQ multiplex PCR, the repertoire was profiled, and TCRdb retains in-frame clones only, with some absent. The repertoire holds some 170,000 clones, with roughly 90% as singletons. The source is a woman aged 25 to 39 in good health and CMV-seronegative. The source material was PBMCs. This chain connects TRBV4-3 to TRBJ2-1, with a possible D match to TRBD1 (7 bases). CDR3 in DNA: TGCGCCAGCAGCCAGGCTCGCAGGGGGGAAAATGAGCAGTTCTTC. Translation gives CASSQARRGENEQFF.